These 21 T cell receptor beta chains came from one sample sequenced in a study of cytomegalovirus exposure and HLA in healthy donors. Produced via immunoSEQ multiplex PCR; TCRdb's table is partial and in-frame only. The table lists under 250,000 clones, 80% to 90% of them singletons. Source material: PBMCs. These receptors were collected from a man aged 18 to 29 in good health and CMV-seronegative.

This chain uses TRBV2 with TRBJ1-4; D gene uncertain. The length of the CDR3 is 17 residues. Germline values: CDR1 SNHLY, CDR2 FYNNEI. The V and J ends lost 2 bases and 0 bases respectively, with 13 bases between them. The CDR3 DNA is TGTGCCAGCAGTGAAAGGAGGGCCAGATCAACTAATGAAAAACTGTTTTTT. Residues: CASSERRARSTNEKLFF.

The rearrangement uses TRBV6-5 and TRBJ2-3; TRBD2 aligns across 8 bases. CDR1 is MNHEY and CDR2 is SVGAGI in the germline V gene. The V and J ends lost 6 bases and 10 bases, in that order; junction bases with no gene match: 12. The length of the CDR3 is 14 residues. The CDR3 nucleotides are TGTGCCAGCAGCCTCGAATCGGGGGGGCTGGCGCAGTATTTT. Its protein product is CASSLESGGLAQYF.

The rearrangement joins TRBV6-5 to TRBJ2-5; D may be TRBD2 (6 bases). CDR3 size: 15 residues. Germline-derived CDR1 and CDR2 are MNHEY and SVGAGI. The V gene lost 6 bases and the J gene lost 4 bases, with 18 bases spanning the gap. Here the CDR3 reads CASRPDGSRGETQYF. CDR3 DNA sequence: TGTGCCAGCAGGCCGGACGGGAGTCGAGGAGAGACCCAGTACTTC.

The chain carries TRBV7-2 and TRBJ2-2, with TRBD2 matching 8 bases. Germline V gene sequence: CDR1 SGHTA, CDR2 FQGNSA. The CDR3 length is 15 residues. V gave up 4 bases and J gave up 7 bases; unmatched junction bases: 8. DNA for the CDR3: TGTGCCAGCAGCTCCCGGGGGGGCCGTAACGGGGAGCTGTTTTTT. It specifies CASSSRGGRNGELFF. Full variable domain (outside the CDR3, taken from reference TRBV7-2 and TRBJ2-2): GAGVSQSPSNKVTEKGKDVELRCDPISGHTALYWYRQSLGQGLEFLIYFQGNSAPDKSGLPSDRFSAERTGGSVSTLTIQRTQQEDSAVYLCASSSRGGRNGELFFGEGSRLTVL.

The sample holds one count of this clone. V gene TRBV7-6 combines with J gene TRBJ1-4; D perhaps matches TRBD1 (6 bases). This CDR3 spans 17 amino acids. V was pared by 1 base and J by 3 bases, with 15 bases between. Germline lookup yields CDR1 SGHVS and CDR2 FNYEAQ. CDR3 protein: CASSLGSAGAPNEKLFF. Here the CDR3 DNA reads TGTGCCAGCAGCTTAGGGTCCGCGGGGGCCCCTAATGAAAAACTGTTTTTT.

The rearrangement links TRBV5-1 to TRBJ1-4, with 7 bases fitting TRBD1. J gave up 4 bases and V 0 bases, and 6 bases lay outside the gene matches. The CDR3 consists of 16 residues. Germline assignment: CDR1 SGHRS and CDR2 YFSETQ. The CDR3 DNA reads TGCGCCAGCAGCTTGGGGCCCCGGGACAGTAATGAAAAACTGTTTTTT. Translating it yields CASSLGPRDSNEKLFF.

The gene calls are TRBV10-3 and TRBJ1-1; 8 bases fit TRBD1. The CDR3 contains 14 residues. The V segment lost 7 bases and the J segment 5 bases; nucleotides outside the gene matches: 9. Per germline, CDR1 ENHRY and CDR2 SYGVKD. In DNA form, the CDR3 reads TGTGCCATCAACACAGGGGGGGGAGGGACTGAAGCTTTCTTT. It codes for CAINTGGGGTEAFF.

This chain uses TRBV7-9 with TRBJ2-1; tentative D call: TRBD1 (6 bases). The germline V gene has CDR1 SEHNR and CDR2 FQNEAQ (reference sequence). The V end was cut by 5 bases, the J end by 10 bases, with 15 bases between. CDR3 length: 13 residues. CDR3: CASSHGRGSEQFF. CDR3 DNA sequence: TGTGCCAGCAGCCACGGAAGGGGGAGCGAGCAGTTCTTC. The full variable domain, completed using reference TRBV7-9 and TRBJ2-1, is DTGVSQNPRHKITKRGQNVTFRCDPISEHNRLYWYRQTLGQGPEFLTYFQNEAQLEKSRLLSDRFSAERPKGSFSTLEIQRTEQGDSAMYLCASSHGRGSEQFFGPGTRLTVL.

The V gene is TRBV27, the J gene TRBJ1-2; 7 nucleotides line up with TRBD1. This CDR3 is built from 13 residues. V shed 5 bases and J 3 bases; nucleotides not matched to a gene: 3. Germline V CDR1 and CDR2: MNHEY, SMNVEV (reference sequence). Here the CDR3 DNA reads TGTGCCAGCAGTCCTACAGGGGACTATGGCTACACCTTC. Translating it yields CASSPTGDYGYTF.

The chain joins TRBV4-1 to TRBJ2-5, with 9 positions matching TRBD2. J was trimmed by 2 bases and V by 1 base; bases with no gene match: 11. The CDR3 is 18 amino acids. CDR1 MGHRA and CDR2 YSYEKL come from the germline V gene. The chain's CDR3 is CASSQGTSETGWQETQYF. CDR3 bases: TGCGCCAGCAGCCAAGGGACTAGCGAGACCGGGTGGCAAGAGACCCAGTACTTC.

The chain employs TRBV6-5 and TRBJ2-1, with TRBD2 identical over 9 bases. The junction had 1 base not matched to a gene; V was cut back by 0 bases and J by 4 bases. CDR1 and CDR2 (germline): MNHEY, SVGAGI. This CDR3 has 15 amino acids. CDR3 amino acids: CASSYSREGYNEQFF. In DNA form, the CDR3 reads TGTGCCAGCAGTTACTCGCGGGAGGGGTACAATGAGCAGTTCTTC.

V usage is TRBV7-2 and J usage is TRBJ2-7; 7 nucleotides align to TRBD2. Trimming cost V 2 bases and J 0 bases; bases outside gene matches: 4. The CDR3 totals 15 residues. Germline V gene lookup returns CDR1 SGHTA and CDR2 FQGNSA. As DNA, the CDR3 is TGTGCCAGCAGCTTACTCGGGACTACCTCCTACGAGCAGTACTTC. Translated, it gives CASSLLGTTSYEQYF.

The CDR3 region has the DNA TGTGCCTCCTCCGACAGCCTCGTCAATGAAAAACTGTTTTTT. Translating it yields CASSDSLVNEKLFF. The chain links TRBV30 to TRBJ1-4, with D maybe TRBD1 (5 bases). V lost 7 bases and J lost 5, with 17 bases in between. The CDR3 is 14 residues long. Germline V lookup: CDR1 GTSNPN, CDR2 SVGIG (reference sequence).

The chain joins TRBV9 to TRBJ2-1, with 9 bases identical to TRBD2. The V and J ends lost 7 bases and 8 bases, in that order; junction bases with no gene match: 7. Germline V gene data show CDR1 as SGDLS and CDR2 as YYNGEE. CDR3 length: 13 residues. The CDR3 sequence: CASRGRGGDEQFF. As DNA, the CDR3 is TGTGCCAGCCGCGGGCGGGGGGGCGATGAGCAGTTCTTC.

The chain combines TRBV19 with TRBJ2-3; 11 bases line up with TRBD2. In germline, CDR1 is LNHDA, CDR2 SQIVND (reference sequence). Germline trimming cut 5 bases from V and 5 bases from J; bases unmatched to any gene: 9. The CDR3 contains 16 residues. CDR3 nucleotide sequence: TGTGCCAGTAGTCCCTTGCGGCTAGCGGGAGGAGATACGCAGTATTTT. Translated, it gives CASSPLRLAGGDTQYF.

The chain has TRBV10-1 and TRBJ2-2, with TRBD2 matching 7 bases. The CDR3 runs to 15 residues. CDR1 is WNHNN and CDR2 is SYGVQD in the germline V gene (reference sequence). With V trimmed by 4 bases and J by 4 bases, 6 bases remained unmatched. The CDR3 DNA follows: TGCGCCAGCAGTGCGTCTAGCGGCGGCACCGGGGAGCTGTTTTTT. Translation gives CASSASSGGTGELFF.

Here the CDR3 reads CASIGQNYGYTF. The CDR3 nucleotides read TGTGCCAGTATCGGACAGAACTATGGCTACACCTTC. The chain employs TRBV19 and TRBJ1-2; TRBD1 might be the D (6 bases). Germline CDR1 is LNHDA and CDR2 is SQIVND (reference sequence). V was shortened by 7 bases and J by 2 bases, with 8 bases between the two germline ends. The CDR3 extends over 12 amino acids.

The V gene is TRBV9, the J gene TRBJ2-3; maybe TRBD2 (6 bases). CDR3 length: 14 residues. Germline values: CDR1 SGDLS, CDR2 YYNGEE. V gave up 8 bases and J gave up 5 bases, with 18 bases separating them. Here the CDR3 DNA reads TGTGCCAGTACCCCGGGGGTGACTATAGATACGCAGTATTTT. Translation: CASTPGVTIDTQYF. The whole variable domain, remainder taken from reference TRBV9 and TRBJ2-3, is DSGVTQTPKHLITATGQRVTLRCSPRSGDLSVYWYQQSLDQGLQFLIQYYNGEERAKGNILERFSAQQFPDLHSELNLSSLELGDSALYFCASTPGVTIDTQYFGPGTRLTVL.

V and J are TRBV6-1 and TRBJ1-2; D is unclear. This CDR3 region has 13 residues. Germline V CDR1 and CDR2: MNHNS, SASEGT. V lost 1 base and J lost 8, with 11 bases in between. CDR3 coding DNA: TGTGCCAGCAGTGAAGGGCGGTCTAACGGCTACACCTTC. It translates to CASSEGRSNGYTF.

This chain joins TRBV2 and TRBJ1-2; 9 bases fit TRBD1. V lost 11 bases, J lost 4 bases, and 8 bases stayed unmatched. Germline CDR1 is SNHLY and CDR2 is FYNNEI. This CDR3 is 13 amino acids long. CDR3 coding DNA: TGTGCCGTAAGACAGGGGGGTGGCTATGGCTACACCTTC. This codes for CAVRQGGGYGYTF.

The CDR3 region has the DNA TGTGCCAGTAGTATAATGCCCAGGCTCCAGCCCCAGCATTTT. Residues: CASSIMPRLQPQHF. The rearrangement joins TRBV19 to TRBJ1-5, with D unresolved. There are 14 residues in the CDR3. The V end was cut by 2 bases, the J end by 7 bases, with 12 bases between. Looked up from germline, CDR1 is LNHDA and CDR2 is SQIVND (reference sequence).